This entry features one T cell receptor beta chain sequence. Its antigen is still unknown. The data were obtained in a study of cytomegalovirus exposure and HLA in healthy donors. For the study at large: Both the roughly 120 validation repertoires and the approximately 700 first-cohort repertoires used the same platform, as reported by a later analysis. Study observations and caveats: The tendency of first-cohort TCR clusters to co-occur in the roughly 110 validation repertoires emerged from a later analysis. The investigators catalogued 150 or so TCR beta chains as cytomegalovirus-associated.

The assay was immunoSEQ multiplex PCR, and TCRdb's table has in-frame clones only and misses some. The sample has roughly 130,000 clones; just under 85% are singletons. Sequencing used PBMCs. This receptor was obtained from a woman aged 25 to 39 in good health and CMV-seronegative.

CDR3: CASIQGDGSGNTIYF. Here the CDR3 DNA reads TGTGCCAGCATCCAGGGTGACGGCTCTGGAAACACCATATATTTT. The chain combines TRBV28 with TRBJ1-3, with a weak D call TRBD1 (5 bases). V gave up 7 bases and J gave up 0 bases, with 13 bases separating them. The CDR3 is 15 residues long. Germline V CDR1 and CDR2: MDHEN, SYDVKM.